The 8 T cell receptor beta chains presented below share a single source sample, sequenced in a study of T-cell memory formation after mild COVID-19. TCRdb re-called the 5' RACE reads with MiXCR, one entry per CDR3 protein. The sample gives approximately 210,000 distinct CDR3 sequences, 18% of which show up once; 2.4% is in the top ten. The source material was PBMCs or a T cell subset sorted from them (not recorded which). The receptors were sampled from an adult woman who had mild COVID-19 (a few samples of this study predate the infection). Cell type and time point are not known.

The V call is TRBV18, the J call TRBJ1-4, with a tentative D call TRBD1 (6 bases). V dropped 5 bases and J dropped 7 bases, with 17 bases sitting between them. The germline V gene encodes CDR1 KGHSH and CDR2 LQKENI. The CDR3 runs to 15 residues. CDR3 in amino acids: CASSAGQPPGEKLFF. The DNA of the CDR3 is TGTGCCAGCTCAGCCGGACAGCCCCCGGGTGAAAAACTGTTTTTT.

The chain recombines TRBV12-3 or TRBV12-4 with TRBJ2-6; D assignment may be TRBD1 or TRBD2 (5 bases each). Trimming left V 1 base short and J 0 bases short, with 10 bases between. The CDR3 loop spans 17 amino acids. CDR3 protein: CASSLVSGSSGANVLTF. DNA of the CDR3: TGTGCCAGCAGTTTAGTTTCAGGGAGCTCTGGGGCCAACGTCCTGACTTTC.

The chain links TRBV20-1 to TRBJ2-3; TRBD2 agrees at 10 bases. With V trimmed by 6 bases and J by 2 bases, 14 bases remained unmatched. CDR3 length equals 17 residues. CDR1 is DFQATT, CDR2 SNEGSKA, per germline (reference sequence). Written as DNA, the CDR3 is TGCAGTGCGAGGTCCCTTACTAGCGGGGCAACCACAGATACGCAGTATTTT. It translates to CSARSLTSGATTDTQYF.

This chain links TRBV18 with TRBJ1-2; 10 bases align to TRBD1. The CDR3 has 15 amino acids. Germline values: CDR1 KGHSH, CDR2 LQKENI. Germline trimming cut 0 bases from V and 7 bases from J; bases unmatched to any gene: 5. The CDR3 coding sequence is TGTGCCAGCTCACCACCGGGACAGGGGTTGCGTGGCTACACCTTC. Protein product: CASSPPGQGLRGYTF. Using reference TRBV18 and TRBJ1-2 for the parts outside the CDR3, the full variable domain is NAGVMQNPRHLVRRRGQEARLRCSPMKGHSHVYWYRQLPEEGLKFMVYLQKENIIDESGMPKERFSAEFPKEGPSILRIQQVVRGDSAAYFCASSPPGQGLRGYTFGSGTRLTVV.

This clonotype has a handful of counts. The CDR3 DNA is TGTGCCAGCAGGGACGACAGGGGGCAGGATGGCTACACCTTC. Amino acids: CASRDDRGQDGYTF. The chain has TRBV2 and TRBJ1-2; TRBD1 matches at 10 bases. CDR1 and CDR2 from the germline V gene are SNHLY and FYNNEI. The CDR3 covers 14 residues. The J segment lost 6 bases and the V segment lost 6 bases, leaving 7 bases of the junction unmatched.

This chain joins TRBV20-1 and TRBJ1-2; D remains ambiguous. Germline CDR1 and CDR2: DFQATT and SNEGSKA (reference sequence). CDR3 size: 14 residues. The germline V and J ends were trimmed by 4 bases and 3 bases, with 15 bases remaining between them. The CDR3 sequence is CSAKGFSADYGYTF. CDR3 bases: TGCAGTGCTAAAGGTTTCTCGGCCGACTATGGCTACACCTTC.

V usage is TRBV5-1 and J usage is TRBJ2-3; D unresolved. V was cut by 2 bases and J by 0 bases, with 10 bases left in between. The CDR3 spans 15 residues. Per germline, CDR1 SGHRS and CDR2 YFSETQ. Here the CDR3 DNA reads TGCGCCAGCAGCTTCTCCAGCTATAGCACAGATACGCAGTATTTT. Its protein product is CASSFSSYSTDTQYF. Drawing the rest from reference TRBV5-1 and TRBJ2-3, the complete variable domain is KAGVTQTPRYLIKTRGQQVTLSCSPISGHRSVSWYQQTPGQGLQFLFEYFSETQRNKGNFPGRFSGRQFSNSRSEMNVSTLELGDSALYLCASSFSSYSTDTQYFGPGTRLTVL.

The chain joins TRBV6-1 to TRBJ1-5, with a weak D call TRBD1 (5 bases). CDR3 length equals 15 residues. Germline loops: CDR1 MNHNS, CDR2 SASEGT. V was cut by 6 bases and J by 0 bases, with 12 bases left in between. This chain's CDR3 is CASSGTVYSNQPQHF. The DNA for the CDR3 is TGTGCCAGCAGCGGGACGGTTTATAGCAATCAGCCCCAGCATTTT.